The T cell receptor (beta chain) described here comes from a study of T cells expressing NK-cell markers. CDR3 length equals 13 residues. Per germline, CDR1 MNHEY and CDR2 SVGAGI. Following a re-call of the 5' RACE reads, TCRdb has one entry per CDR3 protein and lacks DNA. The data include 500,000 to 700,000 distinct CDR3 sequences; the top ten clones carry roughly 3.6%. The source is a man aged 18 to 30 in good health. Sequenced input: blood T cells: a sorted CD56 or NKG2C T cell subset, CD4+ or CD8+ T cells, or bulk PBMC T cells (not recorded which). The rearrangement uses TRBV6-5 and TRBJ2-2. CDR3 sequence reads: CASLGPFTGELFF.